Below, 27 T cell receptor beta chains from the same sample are listed, as sequenced in a study of T cell responses to AZD1222 COVID-19 vaccine (dated by TCRdb to about 2021). Per the publication, the time point label means: baseline before first vaccination. Library preparation was by the immunoSEQ multiplex PCR assay. TCRdb mirrors the immuneACCESS table, restricted to in-frame sequences. Some clones are absent from its copies; in checked studies, under half trace to an unresolved V gene, and the reason for the others is unknown. The sample has about 120,000 clones on record, 80% to 90% of them singletons. 5% to 6% of the sample rests with the top ten. This specimen consisted of peripheral blood, obtained on day 0 of AZD1222 vaccination. All receptors derive from an adult in good health.

This clone turned up a few times. CDR3 residues: CAISETGGYGYTF. The CDR3 bases are TGTGCCATCAGTGAGACAGGGGGCTATGGCTACACCTTC. The gene calls are TRBV10-3 and TRBJ1-2; 8 bases are a match to TRBD1. From germline, CDR1 is ENHRY and CDR2 SYGVKD. Trimming cost V 2 bases and J 4 bases; bases outside gene matches: 0. The CDR3 runs 13 residues.

This clone is labeled medium-sized. The rearrangement links TRBV6-5 to TRBJ1-1; D might be TRBD1 (6 bases). This CDR3 has 15 residues. Trimming removed 7 bases from V and 4 bases from J, with 19 bases in between. CDR1 and CDR2 (germline): MNHEY, SVGAGI. The CDR3: CASNKEAGASTEAFF. The CDR3 region has the DNA TGTGCCAGCAACAAGGAGGCGGGGGCTAGCACTGAAGCTTTCTTT.

The chain has TRBV7-2 and TRBJ2-3; D is uncertain. The CDR3 spans 12 residues. V was shortened by 4 bases and J by 6 bases, with 8 bases between the two germline ends. Germline CDR1 is SGHTA and CDR2 is FQGNSA. CDR3 in DNA: TGTGCCAGCAGCTCAATAATGGATACGCAGTATTTT. Its protein product is CASSSIMDTQYF. Drawing the rest from reference TRBV7-2 and TRBJ2-3, the complete variable domain is GAGVSQSPSNKVTEKGKDVELRCDPISGHTALYWYRQSLGQGLEFLIYFQGNSAPDKSGLPSDRFSAERTGGSVSTLTIQRTQQEDSAVYLCASSSIMDTQYFGPGTRLTVL.

Concerning this clone itself: The same CDR3 is also encoded by other DNA sequences in this sample. The genes are TRBV5-1 and TRBJ2-1, with D maybe TRBD1 (5 bases). CDR3 size: 12 residues. Trimming pared 3 bases from V and 7 bases from J, leaving 8 bases between. Germline V gene lookup returns CDR1 SGHRS and CDR2 YFSETQ. The CDR3: CASSSQGNEQFF. The CDR3 region has the DNA TGCGCCAGCAGCTCCCAGGGTAATGAGCAGTTCTTC.

In its sample, this clone was seen once. CDR3 in DNA: TGTGCCAGCAGCCAAGTAGTCGGGACCGGGGAGCTGTTTTTT. Translated: CASSQVVGTGELFF. The chain has TRBV14 and TRBJ2-2; D not certain. V lost 1 base and J 5 bases, leaving 8 bases between the germline ends. Germline assignment: CDR1 SGHDN and CDR2 FVKESK. This CDR3 has 14 residues.

This clone was found once. The chain employs TRBV24-1 and TRBJ1-2; D is undetermined. From germline, CDR1 is KGHDR and CDR2 SFDVKD. Trimming took off 7 bases at V and 4 bases at J, with 6 bases between the two ends. The CDR3 has 11 residues. The CDR3 is CATRRVYGYTF. The DNA of the CDR3 is TGTGCCACCAGACGAGTCTATGGCTACACCTTC.

The V gene is TRBV4-1, the J gene TRBJ1-2; TRBD1 matches at 8 bases. The junction had 7 bases not matched to a gene; V was cut back by 3 bases and J by 7 bases. CDR1 MGHRA and CDR2 YSYEKL come from the germline V gene. CDR3 length: 14 amino acids. The CDR3 protein is CASSHPTGVGGYTF. CDR3 in DNA: TGCGCCAGCAGCCATCCGACAGGGGTTGGTGGCTACACCTTC.

The chain recombines TRBV11-1 with TRBJ2-3; TRBD2 aligns across 7 bases. V was pared by 3 bases and J by 6 bases, with 9 bases of the junction left unmatched. This CDR3 region has 15 residues. CDR1 and CDR2 from the germline V gene are SGHAT and FQDESV (reference sequence). The CDR3 DNA follows: TGTGCCAGCAGCTTTGCCGCGGTGGGGGGGGATACGCAGTATTTT. It yields the protein CASSFAAVGGDTQYF.

Only one count was recorded for this clone. The J gene is TRBJ2-5, the V gene TRBV7-3; 9 bases map to TRBD1. V shed 2 bases and J 7 bases; nucleotides not matched to a gene: 5. Germline V lookup: CDR1 SGHTA, CDR2 FQGTGA. This CDR3 comprises 14 residues. The DNA of the CDR3 is TGTGCCAGCAGCTTATCGGGACAGGGTGGGACCCAGTACTTC. Translation: CASSLSGQGGTQYF.

The chain recombines TRBV6-5 with TRBJ1-2; weak D call: TRBD1 (6 bases). The V end lost 0 bases, the J end lost 7 bases, and 12 bases lay between the germline ends. Germline-derived CDR1 and CDR2 are MNHEY and SVGAGI. The CDR3 spans 14 residues. CDR3 nucleotides: TGTGCCAGCAGTTACTCTTTAACGGGGGCTGGCTACACCTTC. Its translation is CASSYSLTGAGYTF.

This sequence joins TRBV5-4 and TRBJ2-1; D gene ambiguous. From germline, CDR1 is SGHNT and CDR2 YYREEE (reference sequence). The CDR3 has 14 residues. The V and J ends lost 4 bases and 4 bases respectively, with 12 bases between them. The CDR3: CASSPYKGYNEQFF. In DNA, the CDR3 is TGTGCCAGCAGCCCTTACAAAGGGTACAATGAGCAGTTCTTC.

V is TRBV5-3 and J is TRBJ1-4; 7 nucleotides match TRBD1. TRBV5-3 is annotated as an ORF whose role is uncertain. CDR3 length: 13 amino acids. Losses at the gene ends were 4 bases for V and 5 bases for J; bases not matched to a gene: 2. This CDR3 is CARSVGQNEKLFF. The CDR3, as DNA: TGTGCCAGAAGCGTGGGACAGAATGAAAAACTGTTTTTT.

Only a few counts were recorded for this clone. The V and J genes are TRBV27 and TRBJ1-2, with D possibly matching TRBD1 (6 bases). CDR1 MNHEY and CDR2 SMNVEV come from the germline V gene (reference sequence). The CDR3 length is 15 residues. V gave up 3 bases and J gave up 8 bases, with 19 bases separating them. CDR3 coding DNA: TGTGCCAGCAGTTTCGCCCCGGGACAAATAAGCGGCTACACCTTC. Protein: CASSFAPGQISGYTF.

V is TRBV11-3 and J is TRBJ2-7, with a tentative D call TRBD2 (6 bases). The CDR3 runs 13 residues. V was clipped by 5 bases and J by 7 bases, with 15 bases between them. The germline V gene encodes CDR1 SGHNT and CDR2 YENEEA. CDR3 DNA: TGTGCCAGCAGCATGACGGGACTGATGGAGCAGTACTTC. Its protein product is CASSMTGLMEQYF.

The chain joins TRBV24-1 to TRBJ1-4; D is perhaps TRBD1 (5 bases). This CDR3 is built from 17 residues. Germline V gene sequence: CDR1 KGHDR, CDR2 SFDVKD. V dropped 2 bases and J dropped 5 bases, with 17 bases sitting between them. In DNA form, the CDR3 reads TGTGCCACCAGTGATTCTCGGGACCTGCTAGGAAATGAAAAACTGTTTTTT. This codes for CATSDSRDLLGNEKLFF.

The chain carries TRBV4-1 and TRBJ2-5; D gene uncertain. There are 15 residues in the CDR3. Germline values: CDR1 MGHRA, CDR2 YSYEKL. The V end was cut by 3 bases, the J end by 5 bases, with 16 bases between. Here the CDR3 DNA reads TGCGCCAGCAGCCATATCCCGATCCCTGGGGAGACCCAGTACTTC. Its protein is CASSHIPIPGETQYF.

In this sample, this clone turned up once. The chain couples TRBV19 to TRBJ1-1; the D is unclear. Trimming pared 4 bases from V and 4 bases from J, leaving 16 bases between. This CDR3 is built from 15 residues. Germline loops: CDR1 LNHDA, CDR2 SQIVND (reference sequence). The CDR3 nucleotides read TGTGCCAGTAGTAGAGGTACCTCCTGGGGCACTGAAGCTTTCTTT. Residues: CASSRGTSWGTEAFF.

CDR3 DNA: TGTGCCAGCAGCCTAGACGGTAACTATGGCTACACCTTC. Encoded protein: CASSLDGNYGYTF. V gene TRBV3-1 (or the pseudogene TRBV3-2) combines with J gene TRBJ1-2, with D unclear. V was cut by 4 bases and J by 1 base, with 7 bases left in between. The CDR3 loop spans 13 amino acids. Germline V gene lookup returns CDR1 LGHDT and CDR2 YNNKEL (reference sequence).

The sample holds a few counts of this clone. This chain connects TRBV4-1 to TRBJ1-5; tentative D call: TRBD1 (6 bases). From germline, CDR1 is MGHRA and CDR2 YSYEKL. The CDR3 is 15 residues long. V was clipped by 3 bases and J by 2 bases, with 11 bases between them. Here the CDR3 DNA reads TGCGCCAGCAGCCACCCGGGACACCGCAATCAGCCCCAGCATTTT. Translated: CASSHPGHRNQPQHF.

The V gene is TRBV29-1, the J gene TRBJ1-1, with D possibly being TRBD1 (6 bases). This CDR3 contains 12 residues. Germline V CDR1 and CDR2: SQVTM, ANQGSEA. V was clipped by 7 bases and J by 6 bases, with 15 bases between them. The CDR3 region is CSGVRGMAEAFF. The CDR3 nucleotides read TGCAGCGGGGTGAGGGGGATGGCTGAAGCTTTCTTT.

The V and J genes are TRBV5-1 and TRBJ2-1; D is possibly TRBD2 (6 bases). This CDR3 has 15 residues. CDR1 and CDR2 (germline): SGHRS, YFSETQ. V lost 4 bases, J lost 7 bases, and 18 bases lay in between. Written as DNA, the CDR3 is TGCGCCAGCAGCACCTATGGTCCCGGAGGGAATGAGCAGTTCTTC. It yields the protein CASSTYGPGGNEQFF. Supplemented by reference TRBV5-1 and TRBJ2-1, the full variable domain reads KAGVTQTPRYLIKTRGQQVTLSCSPISGHRSVSWYQQTPGQGLQFLFEYFSETQRNKGNFPGRFSGRQFSNSRSEMNVSTLELGDSALYLCASSTYGPGGNEQFFGPGTRLTVL.

The chain combines TRBV3-1 (or the pseudogene TRBV3-2) with TRBJ1-1; 8 bases line up with TRBD1. Trimming cost V 4 bases and J 3 bases; bases outside gene matches: 7. This CDR3 spans 15 amino acids. Germline V gene data show CDR1 as LGHDT and CDR2 as YNNKEL (reference sequence). The CDR3 DNA reads TGTGCCAGCAGCCGCGGGACAGGAGGGGACACTGAAGCTTTCTTT. It is translated as CASSRGTGGDTEAFF.

The chain combines TRBV7-8 with TRBJ2-2, with TRBD2 matching over 11 bases. Germline CDR1 and CDR2: SGHVS and FQNEAQ. Trimming at V came to 4 bases and at J to 7 bases, leaving 11 bases not matched to a gene. This CDR3 has 17 residues. As DNA, the CDR3 is TGTGCCAGCAGCTCAAAACTACTAGCGGGAGTTAGCGGGGAGCTGTTTTTT. Its translation is CASSSKLLAGVSGELFF.

This chain links TRBV14 with TRBJ1-2; D is unresolved. Trimming cost V 2 bases and J 4 bases, with 8 bases left between them. The germline CDR1 and CDR2 sequences are SGHDN and FVKESK. The CDR3 has 13 amino acids. The CDR3 DNA sequence: TGTGCCAGCAGCCAATTGAGGGCCTATGGCTACACCTTC. This encodes CASSQLRAYGYTF.

This clone was detected only once. V is TRBV6-6 and J is TRBJ2-7; 9 bases line up with TRBD1. After removal of 5 bases from V and 2 bases from J, the junction contained 4 bases not matched to a gene. Germline V gene data show CDR1 as MNHNY and CDR2 as SVGAGI (reference sequence). The CDR3 has 14 residues. The CDR3, as DNA: TGTGCCAGCAGTGTCCGACAGGGGGCCTACGAGCAGTACTTC. This gives the protein CASSVRQGAYEQYF.

The V and J genes are TRBV9 and TRBJ1-2; 10 bases match TRBD1. The CDR3 extends over 16 amino acids. V lost 0 bases to trimming and J lost 11 bases; unmatched junction nucleotides: 13. Germline V gene data show CDR1 as SGDLS and CDR2 as YYNGEE. In DNA, the CDR3 is TGTGCCAGCAGCGTAGAGGGTTGGGGACAGGGGACCCCATACACCTTC. Amino acids: CASSVEGWGQGTPYTF.

The chain uses TRBV10-3 and TRBJ1-1; no clear D. This CDR3 has 13 residues. Per the germline V gene, CDR1 is ENHRY and CDR2 is SYGVKD. Between the trimmed V and J ends, which lost 2 bases and 5 bases, there was a span of 9 bases. Here the CDR3 reads CAISEVVGTEAFF. The DNA of the CDR3 is TGTGCCATCAGTGAGGTCGTGGGGACTGAAGCTTTCTTT.